This T cell receptor beta chain derives from a study of blood T cell repertoires in COVID-19. Study background: Acute-phase and convalescent COVID-19 samples originated in the United States, Italy and Spain. From T cells, B-cell-depleted T cells, or PBMCs came the material, which was cDNA or gDNA.

As handled by the study authors: The authors estimated nucleated cell counts from reference gene primer amplification. Assay used: immunoSEQ multiplex PCR; TCRdb lists only in-frame clones, some missing. V and J calls and clone size are copied from that table; D and trimming were computed from the DNA. The table has approximately 120,000 clones, approximately 90% seen once. This clonotype was sampled from a human donor in a cohort sampled during active COVID-19. The sequencing input was peripheral blood.

The CDR3 is CASSVKGLAGQETQYF. The CDR3, as DNA: TGTGCCAGCAGCGTAAAAGGACTAGCGGGACAAGAGACCCAGTACTTC. The rearrangement joins TRBV9 to TRBJ2-5; 12 positions match TRBD2. Germline V lookup: CDR1 SGDLS, CDR2 YYNGEE. CDR3 length equals 16 residues. Trimming cost V 1 base and J 2 bases; bases outside gene matches: 3. The full variable domain, its missing parts supplied by reference TRBV9 and TRBJ2-5, is DSGVTQTPKHLITATGQRVTLRCSPRSGDLSVYWYQQSLDQGLQFLIQYYNGEERAKGNILERFSAQQFPDLHSELNLSSLELGDSALYFCASSVKGLAGQETQYFGPGTRLLVL.